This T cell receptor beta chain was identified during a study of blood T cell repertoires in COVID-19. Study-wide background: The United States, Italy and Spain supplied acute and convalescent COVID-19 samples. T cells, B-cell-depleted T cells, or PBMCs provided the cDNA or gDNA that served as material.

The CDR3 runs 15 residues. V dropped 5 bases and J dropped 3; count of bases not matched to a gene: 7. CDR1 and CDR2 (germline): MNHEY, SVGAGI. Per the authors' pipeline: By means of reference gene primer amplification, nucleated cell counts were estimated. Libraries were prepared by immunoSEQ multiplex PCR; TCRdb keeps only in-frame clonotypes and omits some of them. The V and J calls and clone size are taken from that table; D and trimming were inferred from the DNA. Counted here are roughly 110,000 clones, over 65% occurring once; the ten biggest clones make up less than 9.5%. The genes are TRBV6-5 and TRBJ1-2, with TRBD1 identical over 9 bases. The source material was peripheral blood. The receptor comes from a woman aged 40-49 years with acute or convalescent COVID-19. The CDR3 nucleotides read TGTGCCAGCAGTACCACACAGGGGGCGGACTATGGCTACACCTTC. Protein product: CASSTTQGADYGYTF.